The sequence of this TCR beta chain was determined in a study of CD8+ T cells in alopecia areata. This CDR3 region has 14 residues. J lost 2 bases, V lost 4 bases, and 3 bases had no gene match. Germline V lookup: CDR1 SGHDT, CDR2 YYEEEE. Findings of the study overall: Patients showed less clear TCR sequence sharing than mice, possibly partly because of HLA diversity. Normal scalp had lower clonality than lesional scalp, with alopecia totalis/universalis lesions showing this most strongly.

With regard to this clone: Its antigen is unknown.

cDNA reverse transcribed from extracted RNA served as the sequencing template. Only in-frame clones appear in the TCRdb table, and some are missing; sequencing was by immunoSEQ multiplex PCR. The profile covers some 180,000 clones, with more than 60% appearing a single time and 1.5% to 2% taken by the ten largest. Source: CD4+ T cells sorted from blood, taken at week 0. This chain uses TRBV5-6 with TRBJ2-1; TRBD2 matches 7 bases. This TCR was recovered from a human donor with alopecia areata. CDR3 in DNA: TGTGCCAGCAGCCCCGGGACTACCTACAATGAGCAGTTCTTC. This translates into CASSPGTTYNEQFF.